This TCR beta chain originates from a study of regulatory T cells in long-lasting Graves disease. Sample time point: newly diagnosed GD, antithyroid drugs for less than 3 months. The TCR library used RNA extracted from PBMCs. The CDR3 extends over 12 amino acids. The germline V gene has CDR1 MNHNS and CDR2 SASEGT. V shed 6 bases and J shed 3 bases, with 9 bases lying between them. This clonotype was seen at least ten times. Its antigen is unidentified. Researchers made TCR beta libraries by using iRepertoire HTBI primers and running Arm-PCR on CDR3 regions. TCRdb used MiXCR to reprocess the multiplex PCR reads, holding one entry per CDR3 protein. The repertoire holds about 420,000 distinct CDR3 sequences, with less than 20% as singletons. Findings of the study overall: TRBV28, TRBJ1-2 and TRBJ2-5 were segments that persistent disease favored.

The sample was also linked to a second study, of T cells in Graves' hyperthyroidism and ophthalmopathy. From that report: Clinical symptoms, serum thyroxine, TRAb, thyroid ultrasound and orbital computed tomography established diagnosis. The TCR CDR3 first-round RT-PCR relied on the HTBI primer set. Blood also contained most expanded thyroid clonotypes above 0.001.

The chain combines TRBV6-1 with TRBJ2-7; the D gene is possibly TRBD2 (6 bases). This TCR was recovered from a woman aged 18-29 years with Graves disease. The source material was peripheral blood mononuclear cells (PBMCs), sampled at new diagnosis, from a patient treated with antithyroid drugs. DNA of the CDR3: TGTGCCAGCAGGCCCGGGAGCTACGAGCAGTACTTC. This translates into CASRPGSYEQYF.